This TCR beta chain was sequenced during a study of control samples from healthy donors and cancer patients. Germline CDR1 SGHRS, CDR2 YFSETQ. The CDR3 runs to 15 residues. V was trimmed by 5 bases and J by 0 bases, leaving 11 bases between them. TCRdb keeps only in-frame clones here, not all; method: immunoSEQ multiplex PCR. In total, the table holds 150,000 to 200,000 clones. The genes are TRBV5-1 and TRBJ1-4; D gene unclear. The source of this sequence is a woman aged 25 to 39 in good health. The specimen sequenced was blood. This CDR3 reads CASRETGPTNEKLFF. The DNA of the CDR3 is TGCGCCAGCAGAGAGACGGGCCCAACTAATGAAAAACTGTTTTTT.